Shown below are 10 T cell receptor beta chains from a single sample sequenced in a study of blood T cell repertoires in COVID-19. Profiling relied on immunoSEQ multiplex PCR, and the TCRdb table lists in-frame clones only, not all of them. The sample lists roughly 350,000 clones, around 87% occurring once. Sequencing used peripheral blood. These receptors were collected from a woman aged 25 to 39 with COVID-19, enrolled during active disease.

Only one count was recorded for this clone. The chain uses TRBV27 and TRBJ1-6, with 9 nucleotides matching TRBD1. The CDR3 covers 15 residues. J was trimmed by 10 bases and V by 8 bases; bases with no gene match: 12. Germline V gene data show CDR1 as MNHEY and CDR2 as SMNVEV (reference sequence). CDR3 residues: CASRPGQGEESPLHF. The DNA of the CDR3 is TGTGCCAGCCGACCGGGACAGGGCGAAGAGTCACCCCTCCACTTT.

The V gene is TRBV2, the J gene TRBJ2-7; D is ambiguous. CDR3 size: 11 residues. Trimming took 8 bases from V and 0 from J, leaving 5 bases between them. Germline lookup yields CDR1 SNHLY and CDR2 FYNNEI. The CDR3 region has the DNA TGTGCCAGCGAGAGCTCCTACGAGCAGTACTTC. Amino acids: CASESSYEQYF.

This CDR3 reads CASSYGGTEAFF. CDR3 nucleotides: TGTGCCAGCAGTTACGGAGGGACTGAAGCTTTCTTT. The chain joins TRBV6-2 or TRBV6-3 to TRBJ1-1; D is ambiguous. CDR3 length: 12 amino acids. Trimming took 2 bases from V and 5 from J, leaving 6 bases between them. From germline, CDR1 is MNHEY and CDR2 SVGEGT.

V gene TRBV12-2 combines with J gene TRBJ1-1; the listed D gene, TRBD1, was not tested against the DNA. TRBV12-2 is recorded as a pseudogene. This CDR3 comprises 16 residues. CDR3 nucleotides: TGTGCAAGTCGCTTAGTCGTGGGGCCCCGTGGAACTGAAGCTTTCTTT. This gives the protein CASRLVVGPRGTEAFF.

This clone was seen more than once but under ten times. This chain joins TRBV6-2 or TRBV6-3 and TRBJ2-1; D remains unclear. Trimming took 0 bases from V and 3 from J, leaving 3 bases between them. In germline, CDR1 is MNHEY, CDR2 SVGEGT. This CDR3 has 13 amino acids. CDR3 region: CASSYSYYNEQFF. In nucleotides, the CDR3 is TGTGCCAGCAGTTACTCGTACTACAATGAGCAGTTCTTC.

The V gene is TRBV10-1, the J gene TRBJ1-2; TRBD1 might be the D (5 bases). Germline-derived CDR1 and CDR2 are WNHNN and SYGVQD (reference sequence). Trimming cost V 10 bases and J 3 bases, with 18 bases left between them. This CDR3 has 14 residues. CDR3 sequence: CATNEVGGDYGYTF. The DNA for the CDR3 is TGCGCCACCAACGAGGTGGGGGGGGACTATGGCTACACCTTC.

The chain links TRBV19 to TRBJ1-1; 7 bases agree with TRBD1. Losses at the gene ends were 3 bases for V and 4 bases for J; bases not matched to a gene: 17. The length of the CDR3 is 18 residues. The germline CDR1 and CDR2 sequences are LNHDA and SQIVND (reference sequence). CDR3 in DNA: TGTGCCAGTAGTATTTCTATCCTTCTTGGAGGGGGCTCCACTGAAGCTTTCTTT. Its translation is CASSISILLGGGSTEAFF.

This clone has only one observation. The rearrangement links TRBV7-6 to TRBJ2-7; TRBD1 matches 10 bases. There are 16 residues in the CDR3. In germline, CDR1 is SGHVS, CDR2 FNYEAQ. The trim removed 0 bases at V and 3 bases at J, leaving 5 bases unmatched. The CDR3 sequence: CASSLAPGQGIYEQYF. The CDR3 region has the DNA TGTGCCAGCAGCTTAGCCCCGGGACAGGGGATCTACGAGCAGTACTTC.

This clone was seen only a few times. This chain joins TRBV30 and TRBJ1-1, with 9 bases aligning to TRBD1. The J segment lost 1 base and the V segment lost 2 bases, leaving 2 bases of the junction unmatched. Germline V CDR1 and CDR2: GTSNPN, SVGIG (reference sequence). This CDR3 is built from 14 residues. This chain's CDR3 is CAWSLGQGNTEAFF. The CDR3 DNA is TGTGCCTGGAGTCTGGGACAGGGGAACACTGAAGCTTTCTTT.

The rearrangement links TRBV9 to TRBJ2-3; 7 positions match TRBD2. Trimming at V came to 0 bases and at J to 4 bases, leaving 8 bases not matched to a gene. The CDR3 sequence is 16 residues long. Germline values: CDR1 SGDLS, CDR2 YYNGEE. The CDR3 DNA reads TGTGCCAGCAGCGTAGAGGCGGGAGTACCTGCAGATACGCAGTATTTT. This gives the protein CASSVEAGVPADTQYF.